This T cell receptor (beta chain) was obtained from a study of CD8 T cells in ankylosing spondylitis. The CDR3 is made up of 15 amino acids. Germline V gene sequence: CDR1 MDHEN, CDR2 SYDVKM. V lost 6 bases and J lost 0, with 15 bases in between. Of note for this clonotype: No antigen is known for it.

Findings of the study overall: A subset of motif variants has previously been described in the synovial fluid and blood of reactive arthritis. Ankylosing spondylitis blood seemed to carry a telltale TCR beta motif made of under ten highly homologous variants. Disease-linked clones reportedly concentrated significantly in matched ankylosing spondylitis synovial fluid.

Quantitative 5'-RACE with molecular barcodes produced the TCR beta libraries. Each CDR3 protein gets one entry after TCRdb re-called the 5' RACE reads with MiXCR. The sample carries around 890,000 distinct CDR3 sequences, roughly 12% recorded once. Sequencing used blood, either unsorted or a sorted T cell fraction (not recorded which). The rearrangement joins TRBV28 to TRBJ2-7, with D uncertain. The sequence derives from a male donor with ankylosing spondylitis. CDR3 amino acids: CASSTPWASSYEQYF. The CDR3 coding sequence is TGTGCCAGCAGCACTCCTTGGGCCTCCTCCTACGAGCAGTACTTC.